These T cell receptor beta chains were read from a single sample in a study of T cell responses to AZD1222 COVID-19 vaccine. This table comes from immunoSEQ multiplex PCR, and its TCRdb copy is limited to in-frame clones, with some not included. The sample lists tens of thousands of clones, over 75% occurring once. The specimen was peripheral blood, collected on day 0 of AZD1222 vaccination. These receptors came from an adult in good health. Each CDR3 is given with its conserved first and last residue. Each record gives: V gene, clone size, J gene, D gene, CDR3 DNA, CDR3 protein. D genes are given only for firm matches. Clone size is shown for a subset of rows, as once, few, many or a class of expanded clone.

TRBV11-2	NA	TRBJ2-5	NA	TGTGCCAGCAGCTCAAGTGGGCCCATCGGGACCCAGTACTTC	CASSSSGPIGTQYF
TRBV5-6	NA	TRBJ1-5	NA	TGTGCCAGCAGCTCAAGGGAGGACGGCGGGGATCAGCCCCAGCATTTT	CASSSREDGGDQPQHF
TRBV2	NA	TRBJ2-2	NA	TGTGCCAGCAGTGACATCACCGGGGAGCTGTTTTTT	CASSDITGELFF
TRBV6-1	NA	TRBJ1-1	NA	TGTGCCAGCAGTGAAGTAATGAACACTGAAGCTTTCTTT	CASSEVMNTEAFF
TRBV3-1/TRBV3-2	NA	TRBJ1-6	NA	TGTGCCAGCAGCCAAGGGTGGAGGGGATCACCCCTCCACTTT	CASSQGWRGSPLHF
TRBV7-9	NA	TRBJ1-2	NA	TGTGCCAGCAGCAACAGGGTAGGAGGGAATGGCTACACCTTC	CASSNRVGGNGYTF
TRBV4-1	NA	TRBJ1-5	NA	TGCGCCAGCAGCCAAGAGGGGGCGGGCAATCAGCCCCAGCATTTT	CASSQEGAGNQPQHF
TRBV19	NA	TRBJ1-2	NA	TGTGCCAGTAGCATCGCTGGAGGCTACACCTTC	CASSIAGGYTF
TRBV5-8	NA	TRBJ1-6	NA	TGTGCCAGCAGCTTGGTCCAGGGGAAATCACCCCTCCACTTT	CASSLVQGKSPLHF
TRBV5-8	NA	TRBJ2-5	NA	TGTGCCAACTGGGCAGGGGCAACGGAGACCCAGTACTTC	CANWAGATETQYF
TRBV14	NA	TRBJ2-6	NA	TGTGCCAGCAGCCAAGTTTTACCCCGCTCTGGGGCCAACGTCCTGACTTTC	CASSQVLPRSGANVLTF
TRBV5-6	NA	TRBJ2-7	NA	TGTGCCAGCAGTACTTCCGACTTGAGGCCCCGGGAGCAGTACTTC	CASSTSDLRPREQYF
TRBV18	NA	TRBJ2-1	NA	TGTGCCAGCTCACCACCGTCCGGGTTCAATGAGCAGTTCTTC	CASSPPSGFNEQFF
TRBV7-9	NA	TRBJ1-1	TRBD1	TGTGCCAGCACCCTAGCCGCCAGGGGGCACACTGAAGCTTTCTTT	CASTLAARGHTEAFF
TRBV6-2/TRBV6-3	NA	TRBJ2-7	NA	TGTGCCAGCAGTTACCGAGGGAGCTACGAGCAGTACTTC	CASSYRGSYEQYF
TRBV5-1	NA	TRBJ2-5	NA	TGCGCCAGCAGCTTGGGTACAGGGACACATGAGACCCAGTACTTC	CASSLGTGTHETQYF
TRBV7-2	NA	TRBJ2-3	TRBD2	TGTGCCAGCAGCGCCAAGCGGGGTCCTGGGCCAGATACGCAGTATTTT	CASSAKRGPGPDTQYF
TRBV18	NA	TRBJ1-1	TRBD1	TGTGCCAGCTCACCGGGGGACAGGTCCGTTGGAAGGACTGAAGCTTTCTTT	CASSPGDRSVGRTEAFF
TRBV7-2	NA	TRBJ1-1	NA	TGTGCCAGCAGCTCGAGTTGGATGACTGAAGCTTTCTTT	CASSSSWMTEAFF
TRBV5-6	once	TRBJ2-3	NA	TGTGCCAGCAGCTTGGGTAGGGTGATGGGCACAGATACGCAGTATTTT	CASSLGRVMGTDTQYF
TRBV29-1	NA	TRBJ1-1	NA	TGCAGCGTTGAAGTAGGGCGGGAGGGGACTGAAGCTTTCTTT	CSVEVGREGTEAFF
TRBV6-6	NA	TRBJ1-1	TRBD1	TGTGCCAGCAGCCGGACAGGGAGCGCTTCCCCCACTGAAGCTTTCTTT	CASSRTGSASPTEAFF
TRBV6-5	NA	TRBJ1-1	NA	TGTGCCAGAGGACACTGGAACACTGAAGCTTTCTTT	CARGHWNTEAFF
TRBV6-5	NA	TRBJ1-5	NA	TGTGCCGGAGTTGGGCGTAGCAATCAGCCCCAGCATTTT	CAGVGRSNQPQHF
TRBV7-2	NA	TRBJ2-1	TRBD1	TGTGCCAGCAGTCGGACAGGGTTTGAGCAGTTCTTC	CASSRTGFEQFF
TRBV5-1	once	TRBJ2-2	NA	TGCGCCAGCAGCTTGGCTAGAAGGGCACGCGCCGGGGAGCTGTTTTTT	CASSLARRARAGELFF
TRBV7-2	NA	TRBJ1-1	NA	TGTGCCAGCAGCTTGACTCGACAGGACACTGAAGCTTTCTTT	CASSLTRQDTEAFF
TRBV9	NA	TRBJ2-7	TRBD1	TGTGCCAGCAGGGAATTAACTCGGGGGACAGGGACCTACGAGCAGTACTTC	CASRELTRGTGTYEQYF
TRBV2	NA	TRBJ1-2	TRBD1	TGTGCCAACCTCCCCAGACAGGGCAAATATGGCTACACCTTC	CANLPRQGKYGYTF
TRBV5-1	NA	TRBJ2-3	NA	TGCGCCAGCAGCCCCCTTGGCGTCGGGGATACGCAGTATTTT	CASSPLGVGDTQYF
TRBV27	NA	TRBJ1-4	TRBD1	TGTGCCAGCAGTGCATCCAAGGACAGGGGGGAAAAACTGTTTTTT	CASSASKDRGEKLFF
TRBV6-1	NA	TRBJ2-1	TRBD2	TGTGCCAGCAGTGAGGGACTAGCGGGGGGCCAAAGCTCCTACAATGAGCAGTTCTTC	CASSEGLAGGQSSYNEQFF
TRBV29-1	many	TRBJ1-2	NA	TGCAGCGTTGAAGAGGGGGCGGGCGGCTACACCTTC	CSVEEGAGGYTF
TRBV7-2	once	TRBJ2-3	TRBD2	TGTGCCAGCAGCTTAGGCTGGGGACTAGGTGATACGCAGTATTTT	CASSLGWGLGDTQYF
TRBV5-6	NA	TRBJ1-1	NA	TGTGCCAGCAGCTTGAAGGGGCCAGCGAACACTGAAGCTTTCTTT	CASSLKGPANTEAFF
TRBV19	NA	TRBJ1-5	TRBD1	TGTGCCAGTCGCTCCGGGGACAGGGGATATCAGCCCCAGCATTTT	CASRSGDRGYQPQHF
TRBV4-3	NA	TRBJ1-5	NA	TGCGCCAGCAGCCAAGGAGAGGGTCAGCCCCAGCATTTT	CASSQGEGQPQHF
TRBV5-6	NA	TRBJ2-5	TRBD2	TGTGCCAGCAGCTTGTACGGGGGGGTCGGAGAGACCCAGTACTTC	CASSLYGGVGETQYF